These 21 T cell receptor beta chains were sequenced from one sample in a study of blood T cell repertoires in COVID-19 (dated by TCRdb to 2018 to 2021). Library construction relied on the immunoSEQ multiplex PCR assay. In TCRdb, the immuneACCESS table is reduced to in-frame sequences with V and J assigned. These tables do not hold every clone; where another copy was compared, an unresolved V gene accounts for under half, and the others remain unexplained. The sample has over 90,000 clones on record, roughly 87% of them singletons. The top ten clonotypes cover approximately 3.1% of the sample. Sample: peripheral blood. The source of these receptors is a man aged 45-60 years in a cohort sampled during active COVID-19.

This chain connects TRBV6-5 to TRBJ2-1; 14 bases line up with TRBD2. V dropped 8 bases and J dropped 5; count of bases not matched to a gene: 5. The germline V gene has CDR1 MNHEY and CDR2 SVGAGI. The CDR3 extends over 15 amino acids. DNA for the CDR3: TGTGCCAGCGGACTAGCGGGGGGCCACAACAATGAGCAGTTCTTC. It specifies CASGLAGGHNNEQFF.

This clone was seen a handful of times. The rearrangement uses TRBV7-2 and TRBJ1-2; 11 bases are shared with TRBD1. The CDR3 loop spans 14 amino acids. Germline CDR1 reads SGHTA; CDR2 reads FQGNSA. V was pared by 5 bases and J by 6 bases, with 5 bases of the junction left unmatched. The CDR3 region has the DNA TGTGCCAGCAGCCCGGACAGGGGGCAGGATGGCTACACCTTC. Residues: CASSPDRGQDGYTF.

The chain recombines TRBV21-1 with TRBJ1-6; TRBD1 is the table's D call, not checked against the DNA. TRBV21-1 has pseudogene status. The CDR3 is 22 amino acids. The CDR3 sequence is CASSKAGQGVTFTSSYNSPLHF. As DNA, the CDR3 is TGTGCCAGCAGCAAAGCTGGACAGGGTGTGACCTTCACGAGCTCCTATAATTCACCCCTCCACTTT.

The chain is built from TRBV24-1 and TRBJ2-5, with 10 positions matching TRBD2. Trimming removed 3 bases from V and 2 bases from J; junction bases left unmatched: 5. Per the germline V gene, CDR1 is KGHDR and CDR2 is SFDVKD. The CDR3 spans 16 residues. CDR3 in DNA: TGTGCCACCAGTGATGGAGCGGGGGGGGTTCAAGAGACCCAGTACTTC. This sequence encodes CATSDGAGGVQETQYF.

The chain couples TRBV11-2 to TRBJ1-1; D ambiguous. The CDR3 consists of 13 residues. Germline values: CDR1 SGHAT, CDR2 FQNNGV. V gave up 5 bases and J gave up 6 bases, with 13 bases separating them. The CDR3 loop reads CASSGEAGSEAFF. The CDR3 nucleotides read TGTGCCAGCAGCGGTGAAGCGGGGTCTGAAGCTTTCTTT.

CDR3 sequence: CASSIQNEQFF. In nucleotides, the CDR3 is TGTGCCAGCAGTATACAGAATGAGCAGTTCTTC. The chain has TRBV6-2 or TRBV6-3 and TRBJ2-1; unclear D gene. Germline V gene data show CDR1 as MNHEY and CDR2 as SVGEGT. Trimming took off 5 bases at V and 7 bases at J, with 6 bases between the two ends. The CDR3 has 11 amino acids.

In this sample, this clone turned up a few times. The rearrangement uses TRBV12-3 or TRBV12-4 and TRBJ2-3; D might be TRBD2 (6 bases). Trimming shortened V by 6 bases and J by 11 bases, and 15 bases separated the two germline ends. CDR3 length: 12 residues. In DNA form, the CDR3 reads TGTGCCAGCAGGCACCGGGACTTCCAGCAGTATTTT. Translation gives CASRHRDFQQYF.

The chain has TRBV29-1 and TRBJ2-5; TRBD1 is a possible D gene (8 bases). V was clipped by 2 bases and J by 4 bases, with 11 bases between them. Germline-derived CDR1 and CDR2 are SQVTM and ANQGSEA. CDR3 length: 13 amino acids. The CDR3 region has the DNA TGCAGCGTTGAAACAGGGGGGGGAGAGACCCAGTACTTC. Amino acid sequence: CSVETGGGETQYF.

The CDR3 DNA sequence: TGTGCCAGTAATCCAGGGGGCAGCAGAAGAACTGAAGCTTTCTTT. This gives the protein CASNPGGSRRTEAFF. The rearrangement joins TRBV19 to TRBJ1-1, with 8 bases fitting TRBD1. Germline lookup yields CDR1 LNHDA and CDR2 SQIVND (reference sequence). This CDR3 spans 15 amino acids. The junction had 12 bases not matched to a gene; V was cut back by 7 bases and J by 5 bases.

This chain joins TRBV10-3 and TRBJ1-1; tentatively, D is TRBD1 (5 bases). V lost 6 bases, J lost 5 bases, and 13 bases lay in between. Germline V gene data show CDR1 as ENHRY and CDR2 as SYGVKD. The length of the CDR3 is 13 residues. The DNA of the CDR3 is TGTGCCATCAGGGCAGGGTGGGATACTGAAGCTTTCTTT. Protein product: CAIRAGWDTEAFF.

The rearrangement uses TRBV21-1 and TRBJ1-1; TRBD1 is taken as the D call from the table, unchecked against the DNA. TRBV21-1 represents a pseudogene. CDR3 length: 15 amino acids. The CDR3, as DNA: TGTGCCAGCAGCAAACAAAACAGATTGAACACTGAAGCTTTCTTT. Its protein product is CASSKQNRLNTEAFF.

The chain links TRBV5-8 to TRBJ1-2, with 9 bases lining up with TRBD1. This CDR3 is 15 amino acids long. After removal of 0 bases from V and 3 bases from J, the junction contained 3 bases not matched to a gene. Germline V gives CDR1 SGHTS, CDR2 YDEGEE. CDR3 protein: CASSLGGQGYYGYTF. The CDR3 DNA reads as TGTGCCAGCAGCTTGGGGGGACAGGGCTACTATGGCTACACCTTC.

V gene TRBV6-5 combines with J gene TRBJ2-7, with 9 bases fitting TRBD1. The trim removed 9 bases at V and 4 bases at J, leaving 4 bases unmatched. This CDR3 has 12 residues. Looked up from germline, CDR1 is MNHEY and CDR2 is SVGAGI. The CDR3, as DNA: TGTGCCAGTAGGGACAGGGAATACGAGCAGTACTTC. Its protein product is CASRDREYEQYF.

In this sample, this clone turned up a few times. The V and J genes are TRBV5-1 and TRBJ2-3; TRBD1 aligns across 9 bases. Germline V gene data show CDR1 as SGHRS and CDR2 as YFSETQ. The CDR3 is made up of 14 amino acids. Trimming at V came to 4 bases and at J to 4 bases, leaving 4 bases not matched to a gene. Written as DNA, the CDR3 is TGCGCCAGCAGCAAGGGACAGGGCCCAGATACGCAGTATTTT. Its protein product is CASSKGQGPDTQYF.

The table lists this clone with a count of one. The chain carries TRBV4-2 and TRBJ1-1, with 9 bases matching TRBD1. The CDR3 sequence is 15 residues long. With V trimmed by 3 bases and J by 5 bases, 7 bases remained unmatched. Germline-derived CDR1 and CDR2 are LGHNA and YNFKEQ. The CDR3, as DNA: TGTGCCAGCAGCCAGGCGACAGGGGGAGGAACTGAAGCTTTCTTT. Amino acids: CASSQATGGGTEAFF.

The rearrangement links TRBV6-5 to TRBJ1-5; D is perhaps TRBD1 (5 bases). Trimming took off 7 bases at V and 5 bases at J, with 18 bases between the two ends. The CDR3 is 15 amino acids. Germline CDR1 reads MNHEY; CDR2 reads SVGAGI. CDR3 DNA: TGTGCCAGCAACCTATCAGGGTTAGGGGATCAGCCCCAGCATTTT. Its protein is CASNLSGLGDQPQHF.

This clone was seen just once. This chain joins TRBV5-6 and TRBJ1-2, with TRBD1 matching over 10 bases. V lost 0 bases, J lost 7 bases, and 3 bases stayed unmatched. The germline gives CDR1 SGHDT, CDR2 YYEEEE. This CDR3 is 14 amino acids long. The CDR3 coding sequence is TGTGCCAGCAGCTTGGGGACAGGGGGAGGTGGCTACACCTTC. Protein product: CASSLGTGGGGYTF. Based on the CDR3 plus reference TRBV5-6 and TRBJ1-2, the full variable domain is DAGVTQSPTHLIKTRGQQVTLRCSPKSGHDTVSWYQQALGQGPQFIFQYYEEEERQRGNFPDRFSGHQFPNYSSELNVNALLLGDSALYLCASSLGTGGGGYTFGSGTRLTVV.

The CDR3: CATSDPGGSGNTIYF. The CDR3 DNA follows: TGTGCCACCAGTGACCCAGGGGGCAGTGGAAACACCATATATTTT. The chain uses TRBV24-1 and TRBJ1-3; 8 bases match TRBD1. Losses at the gene ends were 4 bases for V and 3 bases for J; bases not matched to a gene: 4. This CDR3 comprises 15 residues. CDR1 is KGHDR, CDR2 SFDVKD, per germline.

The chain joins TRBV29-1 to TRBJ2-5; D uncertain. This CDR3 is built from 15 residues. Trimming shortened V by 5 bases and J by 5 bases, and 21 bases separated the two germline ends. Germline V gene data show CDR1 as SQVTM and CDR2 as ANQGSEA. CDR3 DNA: TGCAGCGTTTACGGGTACAAGGAATCGGTGGAGACCCAGTACTTC. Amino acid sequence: CSVYGYKESVETQYF.

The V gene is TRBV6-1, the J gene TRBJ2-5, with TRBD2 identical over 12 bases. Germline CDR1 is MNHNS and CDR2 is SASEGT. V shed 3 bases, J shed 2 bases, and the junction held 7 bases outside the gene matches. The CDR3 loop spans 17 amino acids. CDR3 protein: CASSERTSGAVQETQYF. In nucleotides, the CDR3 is TGTGCCAGCAGTGAGAGGACTAGCGGGGCGGTACAAGAGACCCAGTACTTC.

The DNA of the CDR3 is TGCGCCAGCAGAGCGGGGGGCGTTAATGAGCAGTTCTTC. Its translation is CASRAGGVNEQFF. The chain is built from TRBV5-1 and TRBJ2-1; TRBD2 aligns across 9 bases. This CDR3 spans 13 amino acids. Germline V CDR1 and CDR2: SGHRS, YFSETQ. V lost 5 bases, J lost 7 bases, and 4 bases stayed unmatched.